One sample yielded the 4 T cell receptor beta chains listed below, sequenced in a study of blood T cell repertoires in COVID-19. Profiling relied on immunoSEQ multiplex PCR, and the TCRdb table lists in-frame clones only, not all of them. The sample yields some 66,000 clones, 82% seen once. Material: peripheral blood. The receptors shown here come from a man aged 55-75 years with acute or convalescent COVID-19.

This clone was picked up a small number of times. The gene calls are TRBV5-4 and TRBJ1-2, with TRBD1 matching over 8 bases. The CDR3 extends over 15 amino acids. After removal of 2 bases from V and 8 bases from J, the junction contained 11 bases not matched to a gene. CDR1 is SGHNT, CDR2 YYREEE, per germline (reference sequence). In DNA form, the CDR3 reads TGTGCCAGCAGCTTTTCCCGAACAGGGGGAAGCGGCTACACCTTC. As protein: CASSFSRTGGSGYTF. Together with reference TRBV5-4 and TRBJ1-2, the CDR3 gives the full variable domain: ETGVTQSPTHLIKTRGQQVTLRCSSQSGHNTVSWYQQALGQGPQFIFQYYREEENGRGNFPPRFSGLQFPNYSSELNVNALELDDSALYLCASSFSRTGGSGYTFGSGTRLTVV.

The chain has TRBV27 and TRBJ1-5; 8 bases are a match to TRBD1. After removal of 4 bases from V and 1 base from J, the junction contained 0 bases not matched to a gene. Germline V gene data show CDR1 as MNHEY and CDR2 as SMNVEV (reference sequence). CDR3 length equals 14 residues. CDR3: CASSWTGSNQPQHF. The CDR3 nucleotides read TGTGCCAGCAGTTGGACAGGGAGCAATCAGCCCCAGCATTTT.

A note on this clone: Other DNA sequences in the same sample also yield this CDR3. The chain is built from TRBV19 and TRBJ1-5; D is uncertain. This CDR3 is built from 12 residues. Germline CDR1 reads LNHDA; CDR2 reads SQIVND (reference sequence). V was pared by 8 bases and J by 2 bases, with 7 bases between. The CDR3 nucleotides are TGTGCCAGTCGAGGAGGCAATCAGCCCCAGCATTTT. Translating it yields CASRGGNQPQHF.

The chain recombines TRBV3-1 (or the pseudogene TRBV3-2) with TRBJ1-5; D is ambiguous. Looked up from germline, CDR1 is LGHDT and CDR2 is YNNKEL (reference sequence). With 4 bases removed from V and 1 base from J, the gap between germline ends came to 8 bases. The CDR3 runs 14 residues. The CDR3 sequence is CASSREGSNQPQHF. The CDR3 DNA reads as TGTGCCAGCAGCCGTGAGGGCAGCAATCAGCCCCAGCATTTT.